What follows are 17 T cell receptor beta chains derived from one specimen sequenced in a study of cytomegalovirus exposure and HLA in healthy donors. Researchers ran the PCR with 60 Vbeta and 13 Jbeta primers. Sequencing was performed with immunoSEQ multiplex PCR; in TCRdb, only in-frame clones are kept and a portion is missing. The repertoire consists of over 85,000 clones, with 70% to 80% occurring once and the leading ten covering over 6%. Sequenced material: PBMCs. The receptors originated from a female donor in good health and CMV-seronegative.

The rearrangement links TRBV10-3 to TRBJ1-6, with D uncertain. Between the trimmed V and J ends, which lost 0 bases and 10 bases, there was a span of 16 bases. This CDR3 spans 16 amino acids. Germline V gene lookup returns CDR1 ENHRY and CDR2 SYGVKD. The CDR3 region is CAISESLVRVGSPLHF. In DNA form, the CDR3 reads TGTGCCATCAGTGAGTCGCTTGTGAGGGTAGGATCACCCCTCCACTTT.

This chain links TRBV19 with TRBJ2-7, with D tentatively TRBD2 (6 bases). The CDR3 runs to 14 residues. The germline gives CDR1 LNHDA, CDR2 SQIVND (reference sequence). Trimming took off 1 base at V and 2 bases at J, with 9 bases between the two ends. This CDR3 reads CASSIVGGPYEQYF. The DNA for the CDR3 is TGTGCCAGTAGTATAGTCGGGGGACCCTACGAGCAGTACTTC.

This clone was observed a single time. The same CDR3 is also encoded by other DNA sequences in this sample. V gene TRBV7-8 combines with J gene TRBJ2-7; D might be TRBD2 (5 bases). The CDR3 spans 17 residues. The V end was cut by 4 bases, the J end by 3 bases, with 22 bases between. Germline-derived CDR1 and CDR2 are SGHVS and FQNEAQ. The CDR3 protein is CASSSSSSDSNLYEQYF. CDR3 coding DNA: TGTGCCAGCAGCTCTTCTTCCTCGGACTCCAACCTCTACGAGCAGTACTTC.

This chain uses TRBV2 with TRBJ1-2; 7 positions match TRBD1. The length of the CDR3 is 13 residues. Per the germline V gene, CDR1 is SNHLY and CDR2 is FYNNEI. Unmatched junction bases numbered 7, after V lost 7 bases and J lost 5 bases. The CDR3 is CASNPTGTYGYTF. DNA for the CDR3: TGTGCCAGCAATCCGACAGGGACATATGGCTACACCTTC.

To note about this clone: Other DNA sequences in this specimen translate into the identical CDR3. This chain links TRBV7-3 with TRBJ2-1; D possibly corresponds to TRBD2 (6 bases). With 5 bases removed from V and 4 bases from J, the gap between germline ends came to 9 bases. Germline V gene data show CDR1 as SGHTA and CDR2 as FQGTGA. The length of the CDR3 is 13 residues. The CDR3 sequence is CASSLGLYNEQFF. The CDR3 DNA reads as TGTGCCAGCAGCCTGGGACTGTACAATGAGCAGTTCTTC.

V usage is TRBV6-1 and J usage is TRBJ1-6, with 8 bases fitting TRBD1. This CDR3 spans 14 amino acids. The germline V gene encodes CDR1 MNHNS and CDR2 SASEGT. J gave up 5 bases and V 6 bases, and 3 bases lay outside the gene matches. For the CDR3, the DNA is TGTGCCAGCAGATGGGACAGGAATAATTCACCCCTCCACTTT. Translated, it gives CASRWDRNNSPLHF.

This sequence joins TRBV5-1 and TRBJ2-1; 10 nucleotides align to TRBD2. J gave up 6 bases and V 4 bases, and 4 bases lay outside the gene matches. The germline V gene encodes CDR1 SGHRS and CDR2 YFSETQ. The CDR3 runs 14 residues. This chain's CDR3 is CASSPTSGTNEQFF. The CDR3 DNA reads TGCGCCAGCAGCCCAACTAGCGGGACCAATGAGCAGTTCTTC.

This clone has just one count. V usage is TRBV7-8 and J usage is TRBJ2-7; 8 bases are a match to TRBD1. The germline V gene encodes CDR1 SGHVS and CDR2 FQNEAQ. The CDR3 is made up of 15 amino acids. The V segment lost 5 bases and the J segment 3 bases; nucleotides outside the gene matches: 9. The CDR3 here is CASSPGQGLIYEQYF. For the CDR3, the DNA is TGTGCCAGCAGCCCAGGACAGGGTCTGATCTACGAGCAGTACTTC.

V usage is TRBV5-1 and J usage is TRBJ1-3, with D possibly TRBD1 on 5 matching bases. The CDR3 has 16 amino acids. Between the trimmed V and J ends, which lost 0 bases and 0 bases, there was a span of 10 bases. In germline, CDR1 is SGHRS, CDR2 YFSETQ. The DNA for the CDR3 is TGCGCCAGCAGCTTGGGCGGGGACCTCTCTGGAAACACCATATATTTT. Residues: CASSLGGDLSGNTIYF. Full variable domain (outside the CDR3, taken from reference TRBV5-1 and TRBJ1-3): KAGVTQTPRYLIKTRGQQVTLSCSPISGHRSVSWYQQTPGQGLQFLFEYFSETQRNKGNFPGRFSGRQFSNSRSEMNVSTLELGDSALYLCASSLGGDLSGNTIYFGEGSWLTVV.

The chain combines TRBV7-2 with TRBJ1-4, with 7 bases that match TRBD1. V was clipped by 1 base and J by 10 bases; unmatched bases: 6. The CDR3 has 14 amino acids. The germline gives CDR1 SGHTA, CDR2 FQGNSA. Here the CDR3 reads CASSLGGGTVKLFF. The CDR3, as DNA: TGTGCCAGCAGCTTAGGAGGAGGGACAGTAAAACTGTTTTTT.

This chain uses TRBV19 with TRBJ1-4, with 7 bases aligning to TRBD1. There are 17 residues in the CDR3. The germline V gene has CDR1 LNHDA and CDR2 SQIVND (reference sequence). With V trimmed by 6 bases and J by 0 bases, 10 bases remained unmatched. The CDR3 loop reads CASSDKGQFATNEKLFF. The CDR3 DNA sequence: TGTGCCAGTAGCGATAAGGGACAGTTTGCAACTAATGAAAAACTGTTTTTT.

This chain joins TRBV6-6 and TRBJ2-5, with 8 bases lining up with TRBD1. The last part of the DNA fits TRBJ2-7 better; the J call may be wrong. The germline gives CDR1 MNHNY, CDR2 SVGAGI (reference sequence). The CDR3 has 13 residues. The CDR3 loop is CASSSGGRNEQYF. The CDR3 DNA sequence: TGTGCCAGCAGTTCAGGGGGCCGAAACGAGCAGTACTTC.

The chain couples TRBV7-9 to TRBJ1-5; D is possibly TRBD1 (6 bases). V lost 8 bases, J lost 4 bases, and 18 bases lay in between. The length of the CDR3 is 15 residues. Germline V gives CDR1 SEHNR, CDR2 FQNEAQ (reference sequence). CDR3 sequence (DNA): TGTGCCAGCTATATGTTGACAGGTGAGAATCAGCCCCAGCATTTT. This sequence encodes CASYMLTGENQPQHF.

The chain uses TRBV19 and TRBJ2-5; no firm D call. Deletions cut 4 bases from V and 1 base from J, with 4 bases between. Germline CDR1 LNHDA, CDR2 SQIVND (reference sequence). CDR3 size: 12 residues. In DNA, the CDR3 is TGTGCCAGTAGTAACAGCCAAGAGACCCAGTACTTC. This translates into CASSNSQETQYF.

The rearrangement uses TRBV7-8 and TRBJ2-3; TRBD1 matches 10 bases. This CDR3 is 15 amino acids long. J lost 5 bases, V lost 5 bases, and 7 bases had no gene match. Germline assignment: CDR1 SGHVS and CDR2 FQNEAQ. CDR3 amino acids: CASSKGQGVLDTQYF. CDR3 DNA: TGTGCCAGCAGCAAAGGACAGGGGGTCTTAGATACGCAGTATTTT.

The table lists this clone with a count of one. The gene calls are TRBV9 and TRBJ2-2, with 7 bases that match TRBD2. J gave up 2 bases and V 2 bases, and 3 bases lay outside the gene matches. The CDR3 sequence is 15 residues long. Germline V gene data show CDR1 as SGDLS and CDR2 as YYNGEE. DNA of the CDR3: TGTGCCAGCAGCGTCAGCGGGGAAAACACCGGGGAGCTGTTTTTT. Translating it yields CASSVSGENTGELFF. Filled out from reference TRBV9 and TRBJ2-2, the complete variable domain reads DSGVTQTPKHLITATGQRVTLRCSPRSGDLSVYWYQQSLDQGLQFLIQYYNGEERAKGNILERFSAQQFPDLHSELNLSSLELGDSALYFCASSVSGENTGELFFGEGSRLTVL.

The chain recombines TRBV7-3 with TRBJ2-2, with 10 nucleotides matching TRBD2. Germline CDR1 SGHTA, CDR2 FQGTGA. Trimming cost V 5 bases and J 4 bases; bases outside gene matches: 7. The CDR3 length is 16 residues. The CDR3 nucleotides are TGTGCCAGCAGCCCTCTAGCGGGAGTCCGCACCGGGGAGCTGTTTTTT. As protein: CASSPLAGVRTGELFF.